These T cell receptor beta chains were read from a single sample in a study of CD8 T cells in Susac syndrome. TCRdb itself ran the immunoSEQ multiplex PCR reads through MiXCR, one entry per CDR3 protein. The table lists about 69,000 distinct CDR3 sequences, 95% of them singletons. The specimen was CD8+ T cells from PBMCs. The receptors were sampled from a human donor in good health. The conserved cysteine and the conserved F or W are not part of the CDR3 here.

V gene	J gene	CDR3 protein
TRBV7-9	TRBJ1-2	ASSLAQGNGYT
TRBV9	TRBJ1-1	ASSVREKNTEAF
TRBV19	TRBJ1-2	ASGAVGEGYT
TRBV6-2/TRBV6-3	TRBJ2-1	ASSSPALPGGGNEQF
TRBV5-1	TRBJ2-7	ASSWQPSAYEQY
TRBV10-3	TRBJ2-3	AIRTGASTDTQY
TRBV19	TRBJ2-1	ASSIGGQSYGNEQF
TRBV9	TRBJ2-1	ASSPGLAGGGNEQF
TRBV6-6	TRBJ1-5	ASRLPGGQPQH
TRBV4-1	TRBJ1-1	ASSQVVSPAEAF
TRBV2	TRBJ1-1	ASSGSGNTEAF
TRBV5-4	TRBJ2-5	ASSLAGGRETQY
TRBV2	TRBJ1-1	ASSEVGRWPAF
TRBV9	TRBJ2-2	ASSGAGELF
TRBV7-9	TRBJ2-3	ASSSTLAGRTDTQY
TRBV7-8	TRBJ1-1	ASTQIGGRNTEAF
TRBV7-8	TRBJ2-1	ASSLDFNEQF
TRBV14	TRBJ2-2	ASSQWGRTGELF
TRBV16	TRBJ1-1	ASSQWGQGLNTEAF
TRBV13	TRBJ2-3	ASSLRTSGETDTQY
TRBV29-1	TRBJ2-5	SVPGTAETQY
TRBV5-4	TRBJ2-4	ASSRGAANIQY
TRBV19	TRBJ2-1	ASSIGGAEYNEQF
TRBV6-5	TRBJ2-3	ASSYYTGGDTQY
TRBV7-6	TRBJ2-1	ASSSSGGSYNEQF
TRBV19	TRBJ2-4	ASSLSGGNLNIQY
TRBV6-5	TRBJ2-7	ASSYASSYEQY